These T cell receptor beta chains were read from a single sample in a study of T cell responses to AZD1222 COVID-19 vaccine. The data were produced by immunoSEQ multiplex PCR, yet TCRdb's version contains in-frame clones alone and is incomplete. The sample has 120,000 to 150,000 clones, about 93% seen once. Sequences were derived from peripheral blood, sampled on day 0 of AZD1222 vaccination. These receptor sequences come from an adult in good health. Both conserved end residues are part of each CDR3. The order of the fields is clone size, J gene, V gene, CDR3 length, D gene, CDR3 DNA, CDR3 protein. D genes are given only for firm matches. The size field is filled for only some rows; it gives once, few, many or a size class.

clone_size: NA
j_call: TRBJ2-1
v_call: TRBV5-1
cdr3_length: 16
d_call: NA
cdr3_nt: TGCGCCAGCAGCCCAACACGGGGGAGCTCCTACAATGAGCAGTTCTTC
cdr3_aa: CASSPTRGSSYNEQFF

clone_size: NA
j_call: TRBJ1-1
v_call: TRBV6-6
cdr3_length: 14
d_call: NA
cdr3_nt: TGTGCCAGCAGTTACTCGGGCGTGAACACTGAAGCTTTCTTT
cdr3_aa: CASSYSGVNTEAFF

clone_size: NA
j_call: TRBJ1-1
v_call: TRBV18
cdr3_length: 13
d_call: NA
cdr3_nt: TGTGCCAGCTCACCAAGAGGGGACACTGAAGCTTTCTTT
cdr3_aa: CASSPRGDTEAFF

clone_size: NA
j_call: TRBJ1-2
v_call: TRBV6-5
cdr3_length: 12
d_call: NA
cdr3_nt: TGTGCCAGCATGCTGGGGCTGGATGGCTACACCTTC
cdr3_aa: CASMLGLDGYTF

clone_size: NA
j_call: TRBJ1-2
v_call: TRBV19
cdr3_length: 13
d_call: TRBD1
cdr3_nt: TGTGCCAGTAGCCCACAGGGGGCGAGGGGCTACACCTTC
cdr3_aa: CASSPQGARGYTF

clone_size: NA
j_call: TRBJ2-1
v_call: TRBV24-1
cdr3_length: 15
d_call: TRBD2
cdr3_nt: TGTGCCACCAGTGATCCCCGGGGGGGTTACAATGAGCAGTTCTTC
cdr3_aa: CATSDPRGGYNEQFF

clone_size: NA
j_call: TRBJ1-2
v_call: TRBV6-5
cdr3_length: 14
d_call: TRBD1
cdr3_nt: TGTGCCAGCAGTTCTAGACAGGGGAGAAATGGCTACACCTTC
cdr3_aa: CASSSRQGRNGYTF

clone_size: NA
j_call: TRBJ1-6
v_call: TRBV12-3/TRBV12-4
cdr3_length: 13
d_call: NA
cdr3_nt: TGTGCCAGCACCGTGGGTAGGGCTTCACCCCTCCACTTT
cdr3_aa: CASTVGRASPLHF

clone_size: NA
j_call: TRBJ1-2
v_call: TRBV6-5
cdr3_length: 13
d_call: NA
cdr3_nt: TGTGCCAGCAGTTATTCCGGGAGGGATGGCTACACCTTC
cdr3_aa: CASSYSGRDGYTF

clone_size: NA
j_call: TRBJ2-5
v_call: TRBV19
cdr3_length: 14
d_call: NA
cdr3_nt: TGTGCCAGTAGTATCGGACGGCGACAAGAGACCCAGTACTTC
cdr3_aa: CASSIGRRQETQYF

clone_size: NA
j_call: TRBJ1-2
v_call: TRBV18
cdr3_length: 14
d_call: NA
cdr3_nt: TGTGCCAGCTCGACTGAAAGGGGCGTCTATGGCTACACCTTC
cdr3_aa: CASSTERGVYGYTF

clone_size: NA
j_call: TRBJ1-6
v_call: TRBV5-5
cdr3_length: 12
d_call: NA
cdr3_nt: TGTGCCAGCAGCTTGGGTAATTCACCCCTCCACTTT
cdr3_aa: CASSLGNSPLHF

clone_size: once
j_call: TRBJ2-3
v_call: TRBV5-5
cdr3_length: 19
d_call: TRBD2
cdr3_nt: TGTGCCAGCAGCTTGTCCCGCCGGAGCGGGAGGGACCCCACAGATACGCAGTATTTT
cdr3_aa: CASSLSRRSGRDPTDTQYF

clone_size: NA
j_call: TRBJ1-2
v_call: TRBV6-1
cdr3_length: 15
d_call: NA
cdr3_nt: TGTGCCAGCAGTGAATCCGGGGGTCCTAACTATGGCTACACCTTC
cdr3_aa: CASSESGGPNYGYTF

clone_size: NA
j_call: TRBJ2-3
v_call: TRBV28
cdr3_length: 15
d_call: NA
cdr3_nt: TGTGCCAGCAGTTTTAGGGCGGGAAGCACAGATACGCAGTATTTT
cdr3_aa: CASSFRAGSTDTQYF

clone_size: NA
j_call: TRBJ2-7
v_call: TRBV18
cdr3_length: 13
d_call: NA
cdr3_nt: TGTGCCAGCTCACCTACAGGGACCTACGAGCAGTACTTC
cdr3_aa: CASSPTGTYEQYF

clone_size: once
j_call: TRBJ1-4
v_call: TRBV5-1
cdr3_length: 15
d_call: NA
cdr3_nt: TGCGCCAGCAGCGCCGGCGGGGCGGGAGATGAAAAACTGTTTTTT
cdr3_aa: CASSAGGAGDEKLFF

clone_size: NA
j_call: TRBJ2-7
v_call: TRBV5-4
cdr3_length: 12
d_call: NA
cdr3_nt: TGTGCCAGCAGCCTCATAAGTCAGGAGCAGTACTTC
cdr3_aa: CASSLISQEQYF

clone_size: NA
j_call: TRBJ2-1
v_call: TRBV9
cdr3_length: 15
d_call: NA
cdr3_nt: TGTGCCAGCAGCAAGGGAGGGACAGGCTACAATGAGCAGTTCTTC
cdr3_aa: CASSKGGTGYNEQFF

clone_size: NA
j_call: TRBJ2-7
v_call: TRBV6-2/TRBV6-3
cdr3_length: 14
d_call: NA
cdr3_nt: TGTGCCAGCAGTCAGACAGGTGTTACCTACGAGCAGTACTTC
cdr3_aa: CASSQTGVTYEQYF

clone_size: NA
j_call: TRBJ2-1
v_call: TRBV3-1/TRBV3-2
cdr3_length: 16
d_call: TRBD2
cdr3_nt: TGTGCCAGCAGCCAACCTAAGCGGGGGGGCAACAATGAGCAGTTCTTC
cdr3_aa: CASSQPKRGGNNEQFF

clone_size: NA
j_call: TRBJ1-1
v_call: TRBV27
cdr3_length: 13
d_call: NA
cdr3_nt: TGTGCCAGCAGTCCTCTCGAGAACACTGAAGCTTTCTTT
cdr3_aa: CASSPLENTEAFF

clone_size: NA
j_call: TRBJ2-3
v_call: TRBV15
cdr3_length: 16
d_call: TRBD2
cdr3_nt: TGTGCCACCAGCAGAGGGAGTAGCGGGAGCACAGATACGCAGTATTTT
cdr3_aa: CATSRGSSGSTDTQYF

clone_size: NA
j_call: TRBJ1-2
v_call: TRBV11-2
cdr3_length: 13
d_call: NA
cdr3_nt: TGTGCCAGCAGCTTAGACGACAGACGCGGCTACACCTTC
cdr3_aa: CASSLDDRRGYTF

clone_size: NA
j_call: TRBJ2-1
v_call: TRBV11-2
cdr3_length: 15
d_call: TRBD2
cdr3_nt: TGTGCCAGCAGCACGCGACTAGCGGGGGGGGTCGAGCAGTTCTTC
cdr3_aa: CASSTRLAGGVEQFF

clone_size: NA
j_call: TRBJ1-1
v_call: TRBV7-9
cdr3_length: 14
d_call: TRBD1
cdr3_nt: TGTGCCAGCAGCCATCAGGGGGAGAACACTGAAGCTTTCTTT
cdr3_aa: CASSHQGENTEAFF

clone_size: NA
j_call: TRBJ1-2
v_call: TRBV2
cdr3_length: 14
d_call: NA
cdr3_nt: TGTGCCAGCAGTGAAGGCGGGAGACACTCAGTGGCGACCTTC
cdr3_aa: CASSEGGRHSVATF

clone_size: NA
j_call: TRBJ2-7
v_call: TRBV5-1
cdr3_length: 13
d_call: NA
cdr3_nt: TGCGCCAGCAGCTTGGTCCACTCCTACGAGCAGTACTTC
cdr3_aa: CASSLVHSYEQYF

clone_size: NA
j_call: TRBJ2-5
v_call: TRBV9
cdr3_length: 14
d_call: NA
cdr3_nt: TGTGCCAGCAGCGTCGCAACAGGTGTAGAGACCCAGTACTTC
cdr3_aa: CASSVATGVETQYF

clone_size: once
j_call: TRBJ1-1
v_call: TRBV5-1
cdr3_length: 17
d_call: NA
cdr3_nt: TGCGCCAGCAGCTTGGCCTCAGGGACCTATTGGAACACTGAAGCTTTCTTT
cdr3_aa: CASSLASGTYWNTEAFF

clone_size: once
j_call: TRBJ1-2
v_call: TRBV2
cdr3_length: 14
d_call: NA
cdr3_nt: TGTGCCAGCAGTTATCGGACGGAACACTATGGCTACACCTTC
cdr3_aa: CASSYRTEHYGYTF

clone_size: NA
j_call: TRBJ2-1
v_call: TRBV18
cdr3_length: 16
d_call: TRBD2
cdr3_nt: TGTGCCAGCTCACCCCAAGGGGGACTAGCGGACAATGAGCAGTTCTTC
cdr3_aa: CASSPQGGLADNEQFF

clone_size: NA
j_call: TRBJ2-3
v_call: TRBV19
cdr3_length: 13
d_call: TRBD1
cdr3_nt: TGTGCCAGTACCCGGACAGGGGGAGATACGCAGTATTTT
cdr3_aa: CASTRTGGDTQYF

clone_size: NA
j_call: TRBJ2-2
v_call: TRBV7-2
cdr3_length: 15
d_call: NA
cdr3_nt: TGTGCCAGCAGCTTATTCGGAGGACCGGCCGAGGAGCTGTTTTTT
cdr3_aa: CASSLFGGPAEELFF

clone_size: NA
j_call: TRBJ2-7
v_call: TRBV11-2
cdr3_length: 14
d_call: NA
cdr3_nt: TGTGCCAGCAGCTTAATCGCTAGTAACTACGAGCAGTACTTC
cdr3_aa: CASSLIASNYEQYF

clone_size: NA
j_call: TRBJ2-7
v_call: TRBV9
cdr3_length: 15
d_call: TRBD1
cdr3_nt: TGTGCCAGCAGTCCGGACAGGACCAGCTCCTACGAGCAGTACTTC
cdr3_aa: CASSPDRTSSYEQYF

clone_size: NA
j_call: TRBJ2-5
v_call: TRBV2
cdr3_length: 16
d_call: NA
cdr3_nt: TGTGCCAGCATCGGTATTAGGCAGGGCCGTGGAGAGACCCAGTACTTC
cdr3_aa: CASIGIRQGRGETQYF

clone_size: NA
j_call: TRBJ1-2
v_call: TRBV6-2/TRBV6-3
cdr3_length: 15
d_call: NA
cdr3_nt: TGTGCCAGCAGTTCACCCCCCGGCAGGGCGCATGGCTACACCTTC
cdr3_aa: CASSSPPGRAHGYTF

clone_size: NA
j_call: TRBJ1-1
v_call: TRBV3-1/TRBV3-2
cdr3_length: 13
d_call: TRBD1
cdr3_nt: TGTGCCAGCAGCCACGGACAGGGCGCTGAAGCTTTCTTT
cdr3_aa: CASSHGQGAEAFF

clone_size: NA
j_call: TRBJ2-1
v_call: TRBV6-1
cdr3_length: 17
d_call: TRBD2
cdr3_nt: TGTGCCAGCAGTGAAGATAAACTAGCGGGCCCTTATAATGAGCAGTTCTTC
cdr3_aa: CASSEDKLAGPYNEQFF

clone_size: NA
j_call: TRBJ1-1
v_call: TRBV30
cdr3_length: 11
d_call: NA
cdr3_nt: TGTGCCTGGAACAGGAACACTGAAGCTTTCTTT
cdr3_aa: CAWNRNTEAFF

clone_size: NA
j_call: TRBJ1-5
v_call: TRBV7-8
cdr3_length: 13
d_call: TRBD1
cdr3_nt: TGTGCCAGCTCAACAGGGGGGAATCAGCCCCAGCATTTT
cdr3_aa: CASSTGGNQPQHF

clone_size: NA
j_call: TRBJ1-4
v_call: TRBV5-1
cdr3_length: 15
d_call: NA
cdr3_nt: TGCGCCAGCACCTACTTGGGGGCCAATAATGAAAAACTGTTTTTT
cdr3_aa: CASTYLGANNEKLFF

clone_size: NA
j_call: TRBJ1-2
v_call: TRBV10-1
cdr3_length: 18
d_call: NA
cdr3_nt: TGCGCCAGCAGTGAGTTGAACAGAGACAGGCTGGAAAACTATGGCTACACCTTC
cdr3_aa: CASSELNRDRLENYGYTF

clone_size: NA
j_call: TRBJ2-1
v_call: TRBV7-3
cdr3_length: 17
d_call: TRBD1
cdr3_nt: TGTGCCAGCAGCTTAGCTATAACAGGGGGATCCTACAATGAGCAGTTCTTC
cdr3_aa: CASSLAITGGSYNEQFF

clone_size: NA
j_call: TRBJ1-5
v_call: TRBV3-1/TRBV3-2
cdr3_length: 12
d_call: NA
cdr3_nt: TGTGCCAGCAGCCAATTGGGGCAGCCCCAGCATTTT
cdr3_aa: CASSQLGQPQHF

clone_size: NA
j_call: TRBJ2-7
v_call: TRBV9
cdr3_length: 15
d_call: NA
cdr3_nt: TGTGCCAGCAGCGTAGCCCCGGACCTTGTATACGAGCAGTACTTC
cdr3_aa: CASSVAPDLVYEQYF

clone_size: NA
j_call: TRBJ1-4
v_call: TRBV5-1
cdr3_length: 15
d_call: TRBD1
cdr3_nt: TGCGCCAGCAGCTTGACAACAGGGGGGAATGAAAAACTGTTTTTT
cdr3_aa: CASSLTTGGNEKLFF

clone_size: NA
j_call: TRBJ1-2
v_call: TRBV5-8
cdr3_length: 14
d_call: TRBD1
cdr3_nt: TGTGCCAGCAGCTCAAGGACAGGGAACTATGGCTACACCTTC
cdr3_aa: CASSSRTGNYGYTF

clone_size: once
j_call: TRBJ1-3
v_call: TRBV1
cdr3_length: 17
d_call: NA
cdr3_nt: TGCACCAGCAGCCAAGGGGCAGGGAGTTGCTCTGGAAACACCATATATTTT
cdr3_aa: CTSSQGAGSCSGNTIYF

clone_size: NA
j_call: TRBJ2-7
v_call: TRBV19
cdr3_length: 14
d_call: NA
cdr3_nt: TGTGCCAGTAGTATATCAAAGCCACCATACGAGCAGTACTTC
cdr3_aa: CASSISKPPYEQYF

clone_size: NA
j_call: TRBJ1-2
v_call: TRBV7-9
cdr3_length: 16
d_call: NA
cdr3_nt: TGTGCCAGCAGCCCCTCTGGGAAGGGGCATAACTATGGCTACACCTTC
cdr3_aa: CASSPSGKGHNYGYTF

clone_size: NA
j_call: TRBJ2-7
v_call: TRBV6-5
cdr3_length: 14
d_call: NA
cdr3_nt: TGTGCCAGCAGGGAGGGGGTCCTATGGGACGAGCAGTACTTC
cdr3_aa: CASREGVLWDEQYF